The 2 T cell receptor beta chains reported below all come from one sample, sequenced in a study of patients and donors after allogeneic stem cell transplantation (dated by TCRdb to the early 2020s). The library was prepared using RT-PCR. Instrument used: NextSeq 550. Clones were called with MiXCR by TCRdb after fastp trimmed the public reads at Q25, and only in-frame beta chains were retained. Rows with a matching CDR3 protein are joined into one entry that keeps the most common DNA and genes. The sample profile shows approximately 160,000 distinct CDR3 sequences; 30% of them were found once. Roughly 3% of the sample goes to the ten largest clones. Material: blood, either unsorted or a sorted T cell fraction (not recorded which). The receptors come from a human donor who was either an allogeneic HSCT recipient or a stem cell or donor lymphocyte infusion donor (not recorded which). It is not recorded whose cells these are; they may come from a transplant donor.

In this sample, this clonotype turned up a few times. The chain joins TRBV6-2 or TRBV6-3 to TRBJ2-7; a possible D gene is TRBD1 (6 bases). Looked up from germline, CDR1 is MNHEY and CDR2 is SVGEGT. V was trimmed by 10 bases and J by 4 bases, leaving 14 bases between them. The CDR3 consists of 12 residues. CDR3 in DNA: TGTGCCACTACAGGGAACGAGTACGAGCAGTACTTC. Translating it yields CATTGNEYEQYF.

The rearrangement links TRBV10-3 to TRBJ2-7; 7 nucleotides agree with TRBD1. The CDR3 is 15 amino acids. Germline assignment: CDR1 ENHRY and CDR2 SYGVKD. With V trimmed by 6 bases and J by 2 bases, 10 bases remained unmatched. The CDR3 region is CAISSDREGAYEQYF. The CDR3 region has the DNA TGTGCCATCAGCTCCGACAGGGAAGGAGCCTACGAGCAGTACTTC.